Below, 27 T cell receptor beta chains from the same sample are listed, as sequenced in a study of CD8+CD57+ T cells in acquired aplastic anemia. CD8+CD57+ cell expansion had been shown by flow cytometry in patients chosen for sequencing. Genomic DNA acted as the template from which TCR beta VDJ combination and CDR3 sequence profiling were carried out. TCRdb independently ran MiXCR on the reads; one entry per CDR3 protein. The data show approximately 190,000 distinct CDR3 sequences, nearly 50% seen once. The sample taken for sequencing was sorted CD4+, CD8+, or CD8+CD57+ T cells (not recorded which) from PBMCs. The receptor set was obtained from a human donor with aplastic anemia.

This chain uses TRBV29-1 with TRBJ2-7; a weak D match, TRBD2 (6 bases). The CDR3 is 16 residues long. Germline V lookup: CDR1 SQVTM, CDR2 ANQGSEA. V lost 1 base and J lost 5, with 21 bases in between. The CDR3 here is CSVEVLGRRGADEQYF. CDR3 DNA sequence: TGCAGCGTTGAAGTCCTTGGACGGAGGGGAGCGGACGAGCAGTACTTC.

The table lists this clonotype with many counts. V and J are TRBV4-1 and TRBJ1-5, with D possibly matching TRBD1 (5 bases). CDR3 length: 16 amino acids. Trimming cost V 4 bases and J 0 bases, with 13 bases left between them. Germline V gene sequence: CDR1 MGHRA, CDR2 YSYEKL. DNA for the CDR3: TGCGCCAGCAGCCTACGACAGACTTATAGCAATCAGCCCCAGCATTTT. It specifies CASSLRQTYSNQPQHF.

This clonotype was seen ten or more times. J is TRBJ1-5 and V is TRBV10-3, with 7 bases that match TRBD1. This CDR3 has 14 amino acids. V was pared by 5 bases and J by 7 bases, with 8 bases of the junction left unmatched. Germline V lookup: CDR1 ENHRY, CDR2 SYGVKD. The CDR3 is CAISLDMTGQPQHF. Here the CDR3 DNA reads TGTGCCATCAGTCTTGATATGACAGGGCAGCCCCAGCATTTT.

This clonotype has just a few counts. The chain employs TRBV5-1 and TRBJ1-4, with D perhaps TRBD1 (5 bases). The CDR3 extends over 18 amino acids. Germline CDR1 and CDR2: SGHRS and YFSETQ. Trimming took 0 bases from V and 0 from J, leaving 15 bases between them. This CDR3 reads CASSLAGSRETTNEKLFF. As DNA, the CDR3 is TGCGCCAGCAGCTTGGCCGGGAGCAGGGAGACAACTAATGAAAAACTGTTTTTT.

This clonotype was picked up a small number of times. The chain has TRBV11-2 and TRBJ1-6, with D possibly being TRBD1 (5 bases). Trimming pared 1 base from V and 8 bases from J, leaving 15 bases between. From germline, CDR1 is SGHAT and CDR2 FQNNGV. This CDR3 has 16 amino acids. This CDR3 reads CASSLVRGSGDSPLHF. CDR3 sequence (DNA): TGTGCCAGCAGCTTAGTTCGGGGCTCCGGGGATTCACCCCTCCACTTT.

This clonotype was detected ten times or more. CDR3 bases: TGTGCCAGCAGCCCCACTAGGTCCTCCGAGGATACGCAGTATTTT. It is translated as CASSPTRSSEDTQYF. The chain links TRBV13 to TRBJ2-3; the D gene is possibly TRBD2 (5 bases). The germline V and J ends were trimmed by 5 bases and 6 bases, with 18 bases remaining between them. This CDR3 is built from 15 residues. Germline values: CDR1 PRHDT, CDR2 FYEKMQ (reference sequence).

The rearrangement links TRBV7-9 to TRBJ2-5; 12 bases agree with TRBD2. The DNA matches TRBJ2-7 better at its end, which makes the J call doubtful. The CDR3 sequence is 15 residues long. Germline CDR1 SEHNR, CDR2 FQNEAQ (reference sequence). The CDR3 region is CASSFTSGRLSEQYF. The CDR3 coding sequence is TGTGCCAGCAGCTTCACTAGCGGGAGGCTTAGCGAGCAGTACTTC.

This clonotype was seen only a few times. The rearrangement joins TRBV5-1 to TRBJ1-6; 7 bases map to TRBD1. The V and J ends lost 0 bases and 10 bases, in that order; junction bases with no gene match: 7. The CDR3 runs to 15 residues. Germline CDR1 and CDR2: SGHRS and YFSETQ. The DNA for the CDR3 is TGCGCCAGCAGCTTGGCCGGCAGGGGGAGATCACCCCTCCACTTT. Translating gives CASSLAGRGRSPLHF.

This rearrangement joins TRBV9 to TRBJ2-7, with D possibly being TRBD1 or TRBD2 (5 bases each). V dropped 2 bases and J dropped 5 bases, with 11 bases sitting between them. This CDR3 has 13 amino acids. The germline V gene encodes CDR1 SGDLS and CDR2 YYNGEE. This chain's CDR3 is CASSVSGSHEQYF. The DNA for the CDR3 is TGTGCCAGCAGCGTTTCAGGGAGCCACGAGCAGTACTTC.

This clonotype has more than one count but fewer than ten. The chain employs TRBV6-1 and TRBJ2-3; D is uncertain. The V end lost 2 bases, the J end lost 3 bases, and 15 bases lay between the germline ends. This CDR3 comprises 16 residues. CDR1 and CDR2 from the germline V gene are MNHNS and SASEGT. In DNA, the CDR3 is TGTGCCAGCAGTGAAAGGGTGGCCGTCACTACAGATACGCAGTATTTT. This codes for CASSERVAVTTDTQYF.

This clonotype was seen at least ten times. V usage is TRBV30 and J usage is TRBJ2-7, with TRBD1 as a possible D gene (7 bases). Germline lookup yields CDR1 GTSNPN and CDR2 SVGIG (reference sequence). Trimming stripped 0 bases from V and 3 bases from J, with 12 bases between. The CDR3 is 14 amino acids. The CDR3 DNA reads TGTGCCTGGAGTGTCGGAGGGGGCAACTACGAGCAGTACTTC. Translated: CAWSVGGGNYEQYF.

The CDR3 DNA reads TGCAGCACCGAGCGGGGGGGTTACAATGAGCAGTTCTTC. It encodes CSTERGGYNEQFF. The chain links TRBV29-1 to TRBJ2-1, with 10 bases fitting TRBD2. CDR3 size: 13 residues. Trimming at V came to 8 bases and at J to 4 bases, leaving 5 bases not matched to a gene. The germline V gene has CDR1 SQVTM and CDR2 ANQGSEA.

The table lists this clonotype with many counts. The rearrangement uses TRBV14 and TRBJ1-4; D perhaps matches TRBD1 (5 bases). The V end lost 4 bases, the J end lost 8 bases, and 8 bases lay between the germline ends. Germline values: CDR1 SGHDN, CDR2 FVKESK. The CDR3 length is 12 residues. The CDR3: CASSRGTEKLFF. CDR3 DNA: TGTGCCAGCAGCCGCGGGACCGAAAAACTGTTTTTT.

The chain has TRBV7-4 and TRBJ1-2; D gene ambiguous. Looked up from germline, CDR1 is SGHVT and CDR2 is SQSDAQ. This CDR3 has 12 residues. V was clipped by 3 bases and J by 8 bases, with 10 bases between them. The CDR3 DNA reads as TGTGCCAGCAGCTTGAATCTTCGGGGCTACACCTTC. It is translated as CASSLNLRGYTF.

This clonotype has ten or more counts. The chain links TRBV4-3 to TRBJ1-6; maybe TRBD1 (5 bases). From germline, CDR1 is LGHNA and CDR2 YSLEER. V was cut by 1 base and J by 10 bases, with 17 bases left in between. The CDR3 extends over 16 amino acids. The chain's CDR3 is CASSQALTQGGSPLHF. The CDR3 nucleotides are TGCGCCAGCAGCCAAGCTCTTACCCAGGGAGGATCACCCCTCCACTTT.

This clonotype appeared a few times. As DNA, the CDR3 is TGCAGTGCTAGAGAAGGTGGTGTTGGAGAGACCCAGTACTTC. Translated: CSAREGGVGETQYF. The chain has TRBV20-1 and TRBJ2-5; D uncertain. Germline-derived CDR1 and CDR2 are DFQATT and SNEGSKA (reference sequence). The CDR3 contains 14 residues. Trimming cost V 0 bases and J 4 bases, with 12 bases left between them.

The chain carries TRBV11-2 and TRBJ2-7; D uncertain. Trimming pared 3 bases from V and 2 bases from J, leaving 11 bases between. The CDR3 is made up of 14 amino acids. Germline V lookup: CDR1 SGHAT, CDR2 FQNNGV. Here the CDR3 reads CASSLSRPPYEQYF. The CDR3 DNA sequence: TGTGCCAGCAGCTTGTCCAGGCCTCCCTACGAGCAGTACTTC.

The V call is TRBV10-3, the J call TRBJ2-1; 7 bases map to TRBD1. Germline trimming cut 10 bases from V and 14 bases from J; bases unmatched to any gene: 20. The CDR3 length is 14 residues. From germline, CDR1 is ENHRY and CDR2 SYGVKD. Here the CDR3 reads CASSQRADRRDEFF. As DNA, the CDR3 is TGTGCCAGCAGCCAAAGGGCGGACAGGAGAGATGAGTTCTTC.

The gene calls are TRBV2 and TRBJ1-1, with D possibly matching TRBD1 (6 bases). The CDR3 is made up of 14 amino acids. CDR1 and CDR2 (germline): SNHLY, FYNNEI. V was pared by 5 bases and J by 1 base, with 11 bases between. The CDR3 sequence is CASSFQQGNTEAFF. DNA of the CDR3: TGTGCCAGCAGTTTCCAACAGGGGAACACTGAAGCTTTCTTT.

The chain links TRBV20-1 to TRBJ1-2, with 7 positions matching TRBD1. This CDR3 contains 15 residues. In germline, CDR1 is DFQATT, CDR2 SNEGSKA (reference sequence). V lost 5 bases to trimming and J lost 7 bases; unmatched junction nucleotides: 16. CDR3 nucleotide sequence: TGCAGTGCTCATCCCCCGGGACAGCCTCTACGTGGCTACACCTTC. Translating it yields CSAHPPGQPLRGYTF.

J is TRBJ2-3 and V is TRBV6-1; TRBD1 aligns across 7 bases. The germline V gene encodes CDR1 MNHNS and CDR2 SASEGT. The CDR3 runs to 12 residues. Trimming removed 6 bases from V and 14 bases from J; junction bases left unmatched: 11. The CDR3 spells CASSDGAGGRYF. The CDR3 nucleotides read TGTGCCAGCAGCGACGGGGCAGGGGGTCGGTATTTT.

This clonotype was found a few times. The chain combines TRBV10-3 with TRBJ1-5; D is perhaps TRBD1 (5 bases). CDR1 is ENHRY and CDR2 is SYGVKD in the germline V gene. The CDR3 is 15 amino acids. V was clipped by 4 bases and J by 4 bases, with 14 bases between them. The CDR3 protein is CAISGGQRGNQPQHF. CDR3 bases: TGTGCCATCAGTGGCGGACAAAGGGGTAATCAGCCCCAGCATTTT.

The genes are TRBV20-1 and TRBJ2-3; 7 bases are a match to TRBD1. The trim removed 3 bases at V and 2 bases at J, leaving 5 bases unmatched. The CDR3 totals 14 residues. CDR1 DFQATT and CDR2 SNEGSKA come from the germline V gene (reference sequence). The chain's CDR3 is CSARTGLNTDTQYF. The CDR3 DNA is TGCAGTGCTAGGACAGGGCTAAACACAGATACGCAGTATTTT.

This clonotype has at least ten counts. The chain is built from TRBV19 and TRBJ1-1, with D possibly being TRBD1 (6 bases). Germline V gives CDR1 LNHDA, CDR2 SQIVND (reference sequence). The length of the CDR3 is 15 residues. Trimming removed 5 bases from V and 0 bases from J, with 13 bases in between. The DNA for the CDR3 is TGTGCCAGTAGTGTTAACAGGGAAATGAACACTGAAGCTTTCTTT. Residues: CASSVNREMNTEAFF.

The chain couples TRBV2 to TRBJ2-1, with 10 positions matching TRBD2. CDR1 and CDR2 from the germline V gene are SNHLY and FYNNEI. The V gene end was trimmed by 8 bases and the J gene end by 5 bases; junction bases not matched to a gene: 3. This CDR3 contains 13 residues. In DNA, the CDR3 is TGTGCCAGCGGGACTAGCGTCCACAATGAGCAGTTCTTC. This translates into CASGTSVHNEQFF.

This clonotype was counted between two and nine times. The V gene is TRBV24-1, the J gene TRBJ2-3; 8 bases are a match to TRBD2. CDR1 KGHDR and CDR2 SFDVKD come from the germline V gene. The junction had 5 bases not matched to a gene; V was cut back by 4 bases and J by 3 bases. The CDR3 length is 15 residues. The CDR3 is CATSEAGGGTDTQYF. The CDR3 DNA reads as TGTGCCACCAGTGAGGCGGGAGGAGGGACAGATACGCAGTATTTT.

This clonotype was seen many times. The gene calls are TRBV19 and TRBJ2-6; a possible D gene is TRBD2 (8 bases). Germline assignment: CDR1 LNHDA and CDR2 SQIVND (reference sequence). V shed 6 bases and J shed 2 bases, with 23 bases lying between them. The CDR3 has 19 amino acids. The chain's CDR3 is CASRIAHREGAAGANVLTF. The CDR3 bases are TGTGCCAGTAGGATCGCCCACCGGGAGGGGGCCGCTGGGGCCAACGTCCTGACTTTC.